The 17 T cell receptor beta chains below were found in one sample sequenced in a study of human T cells and chemical hapten exposure (TCRdb year 2021). The sample's time point, from its label and the paper: patch test 3, about 24 weeks after DPC sensitization. The treatment or condition tag for this specimen amounts to: therapeutic diphenylcyclopropenone sensitization with weekly scalp DPC. Receptors were amplified or captured by RACE. The instrument given in TCRdb is NextSeq 500. TCRdb trimmed the raw reads at Q25, called clones with MiXCR and kept productive beta chains. Each CDR3 protein gets just one entry, which takes the most common genes and DNA from the rows behind it. For this sample there are about 92,000 distinct CDR3 sequences; roughly a tenth appear just once. Of the sample, approximately 0.99% is held by the ten largest clones. Sequenced material: whole blood, taken in connection with sensitization to the hapten diphenylcyclopropenone (DPC). These TCRs come from a woman aged 25-40 years with alopecia areata. Some clones in this sample may be carry-over from other donors' samples.

In its sample, this clonotype was seen many times. The rearrangement joins TRBV24-1 to TRBJ1-1, with unresolved D. The CDR3 is 12 amino acids. In germline, CDR1 is KGHDR, CDR2 SFDVKD. The V end lost 4 bases, the J end lost 0 bases, and 2 bases lay between the germline ends. CDR3 in amino acids: CATSDMNTEAFF. The CDR3 DNA follows: TGTGCCACCAGTGACATGAACACTGAAGCTTTCTTT.

This clonotype was seen more than once but under ten times. The gene calls are TRBV3-1 and TRBJ2-1, with a weak D call TRBD2 (5 bases). This CDR3 has 13 residues. Between the trimmed V and J ends, which lost 4 bases and 9 bases, there was a span of 13 bases. CDR1 is LGHDT and CDR2 is YNNKEL in the germline V gene (reference sequence). In DNA form, the CDR3 reads TGTGCCAGCAGCCGAGAGGGCCCCCTTGAGCAGTTCTTC. Its translation is CASSREGPLEQFF.

The chain uses TRBV28 and TRBJ2-3; 7 positions match TRBD2. CDR1 and CDR2 from the germline V gene are MDHEN and SYDVKM. J was trimmed by 3 bases and V by 2 bases; bases with no gene match: 5. The CDR3 sequence is 15 residues long. The CDR3 loop reads CASSLAGVGTDTQYF. For the CDR3, the DNA is TGTGCCAGCAGTTTAGCGGGAGTCGGGACAGATACGCAGTATTTT.

This clonotype has ten or more counts. The V and J genes are TRBV7-2 and TRBJ2-7; possible D gene TRBD1, 6 bases. This CDR3 spans 14 amino acids. V dropped 1 base and J dropped 0 bases, with 7 bases sitting between them. Germline CDR1 is SGHTA and CDR2 is FQGNSA. Here the CDR3 DNA reads TGTGCCAGCAGCTTAGACAGGGACTCCTACGAGCAGTACTTC. Translated: CASSLDRDSYEQYF.

There are a few counts of this clonotype. This chain connects TRBV5-1 to TRBJ2-1; 7 bases align to TRBD2. The CDR3 has 16 residues. Germline-derived CDR1 and CDR2 are SGHRS and YFSETQ. V lost 1 base and J lost 0; bases outside the gene matches: 4. The CDR3, as DNA: TGCGCCAGCAGCTTGTCCGGGGGGAACTCCTACAATGAGCAGTTCTTC. Encoded protein: CASSLSGGNSYNEQFF. Looking up the rest from reference TRBV5-1 and TRBJ2-1 gives the full variable domain: KAGVTQTPRYLIKTRGQQVTLSCSPISGHRSVSWYQQTPGQGLQFLFEYFSETQRNKGNFPGRFSGRQFSNSRSEMNVSTLELGDSALYLCASSLSGGNSYNEQFFGPGTRLTVL.

The gene calls are TRBV7-2 and TRBJ1-1; D is undetermined. Germline values: CDR1 SGHTA, CDR2 FQGNSA. The CDR3 runs 13 residues. V gave up 6 bases and J gave up 1 base, with 9 bases separating them. The CDR3 region has the DNA TGTGCCAGCAGGAATCAGGCGAACACTGAAGCTTTCTTT. It is translated as CASRNQANTEAFF.

This clonotype was seen ten or more times. This sequence joins TRBV28 and TRBJ2-5; 8 positions match TRBD1. Trimming removed 6 bases from V and 2 bases from J; junction bases left unmatched: 5. The CDR3 has 14 amino acids. Germline loops: CDR1 MDHEN, CDR2 SYDVKM. The CDR3 DNA reads TGTGCCAGCAGCAACAGGGGGATGCAAGAGACCCAGTACTTC. It specifies CASSNRGMQETQYF.

This chain links TRBV7-9 with TRBJ2-3; 10 nucleotides align to TRBD1. Trimming took 5 bases from V and 5 from J; bases not matched to a gene: 7. The CDR3 is 15 amino acids. Germline CDR1 SEHNR, CDR2 FQNEAQ (reference sequence). The CDR3 DNA reads as TGTGCCAGCAGCAACGACAGGGGGCTAGGAGATACGCAGTATTTT. It specifies CASSNDRGLGDTQYF.

Only a few counts were recorded for this clonotype. One end of the junction fails to match germline, which may point to a read error. The V call is TRBV5-6, the J call TRBJ2-1; 9 nucleotides align to TRBD2. Germline CDR1 and CDR2: SGHDT and YYEEEE. The CDR3 sequence is 12 residues long. The CDR3 here is CASSLLGLAVLF. The CDR3 DNA reads as TGTGCCAGCAGCTTGTTGGGACTAGCAGTGCTCTTC.

This clonotype was seen many times. The chain is built from TRBV11-2 and TRBJ1-2; D may be TRBD1 (6 bases). V lost 4 bases, J lost 4 bases, and 16 bases lay in between. The germline CDR1 and CDR2 sequences are SGHAT and FQNNGV. This CDR3 has 15 residues. The CDR3 loop is CASSSTGGYSYGYTF. CDR3 nucleotide sequence: TGTGCCAGCAGCTCGACAGGAGGTTATAGCTATGGCTACACCTTC.

This clonotype was recorded many times. The V and J genes are TRBV29-1 and TRBJ1-1; D remains ambiguous. Trimming removed 6 bases at V and 7 bases at J, with 15 bases between. This CDR3 contains 12 residues. Germline CDR1 SQVTM, CDR2 ANQGSEA. CDR3 amino acids: CSVGSVGSEAFF. The CDR3 DNA reads TGCAGCGTCGGAAGCGTCGGGAGTGAAGCTTTCTTT.

The table lists this clonotype with a few counts. The chain couples TRBV5-1 to TRBJ2-1, with no clear D. Germline CDR1 SGHRS, CDR2 YFSETQ. The CDR3 has 15 amino acids. The germline V and J ends were trimmed by 0 bases and 5 bases, with 12 bases remaining between them. CDR3 nucleotide sequence: TGCGCCAGCAGCTTGGTGGCGCCACGGAACAATGAGCAGTTCTTC. It encodes CASSLVAPRNNEQFF.

The sample holds many counts of this clonotype. The CDR3: CASSLWSGASSFNTEAFF. CDR3 in DNA: TGCGCCAGCAGCTTGTGGAGTGGGGCTTCATCGTTTAACACTGAAGCTTTCTTT. The rearrangement joins TRBV5-1 to TRBJ1-1, with a tentative D call TRBD1 (5 bases). Per the germline V gene, CDR1 is SGHRS and CDR2 is YFSETQ. Trimming pared 1 base from V and 2 bases from J, leaving 21 bases between. The length of the CDR3 is 18 residues.

This clonotype appeared many times. CDR3 coding DNA: TGTGCCAGCCGGAATAGCGGGGGGAACACCGGGGAGCTGTTTTTT. Its translation is CASRNSGGNTGELFF. The chain combines TRBV28 with TRBJ2-2, with 9 positions matching TRBD2. After removal of 8 bases from V and 1 base from J, the junction contained 5 bases not matched to a gene. CDR3 size: 15 residues. CDR1 and CDR2 from the germline V gene are MDHEN and SYDVKM.

The sample holds a few counts of this clonotype. The rearrangement links TRBV27 to TRBJ2-3, with a tentative D call TRBD1 (5 bases). The ends were cut back, 10 bases at V and 4 bases at J, with 9 bases in the middle. Germline CDR1 MNHEY, CDR2 SMNVEV (reference sequence). The CDR3 totals 11 residues. The CDR3 sequence is CATSGPDTQYF. CDR3 DNA sequence: TGTGCCACCTCAGGGCCAGATACGCAGTATTTT.

This clonotype was seen repeatedly, ten times or more. The gene calls are TRBV4-1 and TRBJ1-5; D not resolved. Trimming took 0 bases from V and 5 from J, leaving 11 bases between them. Germline V gene lookup returns CDR1 MGHRA and CDR2 YSYEKL. The CDR3 loop spans 15 amino acids. The CDR3 region is CASSQDPFPDQPQHF. The CDR3 DNA is TGCGCCAGCAGCCAAGATCCATTCCCTGATCAGCCCCAGCATTTT.

This clonotype has a count of ten or more. This sequence joins TRBV3-1 and TRBJ2-6; TRBD1 aligns across 8 bases. Trimming removed 0 bases from V and 0 bases from J; junction bases left unmatched: 7. The CDR3 spans 19 residues. The germline V gene has CDR1 LGHDT and CDR2 YNNKEL (reference sequence). This CDR3 reads CASSQEGGTGNSGANVLTF. The CDR3 DNA reads as TGTGCCAGCAGCCAAGAAGGCGGGACAGGAAACTCTGGGGCCAACGTCCTGACTTTC.